The clone carrying this TCR beta chain was detected a few times. Its antigen is unknown. This sample was taken from a study of a mutant IDH1 vaccine in newly diagnosed glioma. Documented time point: week 23, last vaccination. One vaccine dose held 300 ug of mutant IDH1 20-mer peptide and came with topical imiquimod. Using immunoSEQ multiplex PCR, the repertoire was profiled, and TCRdb retains in-frame clones only, with some absent. The profile shows roughly 74,000 clones, approximately 89% of them singletons. Between the trimmed V and J ends, which lost 5 bases and 1 base, there was a span of 8 bases. This CDR3 has 13 residues. Germline lookup yields CDR1 SGHTA and CDR2 FQGNSA.

The chain joins TRBV7-2 to TRBJ1-1, with unresolved D. The sample here was PBMCs, taken from a glioma patient whose treatment included an IDH1 peptide vaccine. The source of this sequence is a woman aged 50 to 60 with glioma. The CDR3 here is CASSRQANTEAFF. The CDR3 region has the DNA TGTGCCAGCAGCAGGCAGGCGAACACTGAAGCTTTCTTT.